Listed here are 24 T cell receptor beta chains from one sample, sequenced in a study of CD8 T cells in Susac syndrome. RNA totalling about 0.45 to 1 ug underwent reverse transcription with random hexamers. From the immunoSEQ multiplex PCR reads, TCRdb called clonotypes with MiXCR, one entry per CDR3 protein. Here the sample spans about 130,000 distinct CDR3 sequences, about 95% being singletons. Sequencing was done on a sample of CD4+ T cells from PBMCs. The receptors derive from a human donor with multiple sclerosis.

The chain has TRBV5-1 and TRBJ1-2; D ambiguous. The germline CDR1 and CDR2 sequences are SGHRS and YFSETQ. Between the trimmed V and J ends, which lost 4 bases and 8 bases, there was a span of 12 bases. There are 12 residues in the CDR3. The CDR3 coding sequence is TGCGCCAGCAGCCCCAACACGGAAGGCTACACCTTC. Amino acid sequence: CASSPNTEGYTF.

Only a few counts were recorded for this clonotype. CDR3 nucleotide sequence: TGTGCCAGCAGCTCCCCCTTTGAGCAGTTCTTC. As protein: CASSSPFEQFF. The chain combines TRBV6-5 with TRBJ2-1; D unclear. Trimming cost V 6 bases and J 9 bases, with 9 bases left between them. CDR1 MNHEY and CDR2 SVGAGI come from the germline V gene. This CDR3 has 11 amino acids.

V is TRBV13 and J is TRBJ1-6, with TRBD1 matching 8 bases. This CDR3 is built from 15 residues. After removal of 3 bases from V and 7 bases from J, the junction contained 5 bases not matched to a gene. Germline values: CDR1 PRHDT, CDR2 FYEKMQ (reference sequence). The CDR3 loop reads CASSFRTGRNSPLHF. The CDR3 nucleotides read TGTGCCAGCAGCTTCAGGACAGGGAGGAATTCACCCCTCCACTTT.

The gene calls are TRBV7-8 and TRBJ2-2; TRBD1 agrees at 8 bases. The CDR3 is made up of 15 amino acids. J gave up 7 bases and V 4 bases, and 8 bases lay outside the gene matches. The germline V gene encodes CDR1 SGHVS and CDR2 FQNEAQ. CDR3 DNA: TGTGCCAGCAGCTGGGACAGGCTGAGTGGCGGGGAGCTGTTTTTT. The encoded protein is CASSWDRLSGGELFF.

This sequence joins TRBV20-1 and TRBJ2-3; TRBD2 might be the D (6 bases). The CDR3 covers 16 residues. Deletions cut 0 bases from V and 4 bases from J, with 17 bases between. Germline CDR1 DFQATT, CDR2 SNEGSKA (reference sequence). This chain's CDR3 is CSARDAGRGAPDTQYF. The CDR3 bases are TGCAGTGCTAGAGATGCGGGACGCGGCGCCCCAGATACGCAGTATTTT.

The CDR3 nucleotides read TGTGCCAGCAGCCAGAGACAGGGTAGCACTGAAGCTTTCTTT. Encoded protein: CASSQRQGSTEAFF. The chain carries TRBV27 and TRBJ1-1; 7 bases match TRBD1. After removal of 6 bases from V and 4 bases from J, the junction contained 8 bases not matched to a gene. CDR3 length: 14 amino acids. CDR1 and CDR2 from the germline V gene are MNHEY and SMNVEV (reference sequence).

The J gene is TRBJ2-3, the V gene TRBV29-1; tentative D call: TRBD2 (5 bases). The CDR3 contains 15 residues. Between the trimmed V and J ends, which lost 8 bases and 0 bases, there was a span of 18 bases. The germline V gene encodes CDR1 SQVTM and CDR2 ANQGSEA. In DNA, the CDR3 is TGCAGCTACTCCCGGCGGGCTGGGAGCACAGATACGCAGTATTTT. Its translation is CSYSRRAGSTDTQYF.

This chain links TRBV7-2 with TRBJ1-2; the match to TRBD1 covers 7 bases. With V trimmed by 5 bases and J by 10 bases, 7 bases remained unmatched. There are 12 residues in the CDR3. Per germline, CDR1 SGHTA and CDR2 FQGNSA. CDR3 sequence reads: CASSPGQGVYTF. CDR3 in DNA: TGTGCCAGCAGCCCGGGGCAGGGGGTCTACACCTTC.

This clonotype was recorded once. The chain employs TRBV5-1 and TRBJ2-5; 11 nucleotides agree with TRBD2. The germline V gene encodes CDR1 SGHRS and CDR2 YFSETQ. The V segment lost 0 bases and the J segment 2 bases; nucleotides outside the gene matches: 6. The CDR3 contains 17 residues. The CDR3 loop reads CASSLVTGTSGQETQYF. DNA of the CDR3: TGCGCCAGCAGCTTGGTTACCGGGACTAGCGGACAAGAGACCCAGTACTTC.

J is TRBJ2-6 and V is TRBV7-9, with D tentatively TRBD1 (6 bases). V was trimmed by 4 bases and J by 0 bases, leaving 16 bases between them. This CDR3 has 18 amino acids. Looked up from germline, CDR1 is SEHNR and CDR2 is FQNEAQ (reference sequence). The CDR3 coding sequence is TGTGCCAGCAGCTCCAGGGGAAAAGCCCTCTCTGGGGCCAACGTCCTGACTTTC. The encoded protein is CASSSRGKALSGANVLTF.

This rearrangement joins TRBV5-8 to TRBJ1-3; a weak D match, TRBD1 (6 bases). Deletions cut 6 bases from V and 3 bases from J, with 10 bases between. The CDR3 consists of 13 residues. CDR1 and CDR2 (germline): SGHTS, YDEGEE. CDR3 in DNA: TGTGCCAGCAAGGCACAGGGTGGAAACACCATATATTTT. It codes for CASKAQGGNTIYF.

The chain links TRBV10-3 to TRBJ1-5; 7 bases line up with TRBD1. The germline CDR1 and CDR2 sequences are ENHRY and SYGVKD. This CDR3 region has 17 residues. With 2 bases clipped from V and 3 bases from J, the junction kept 10 bases outside the gene matches. DNA of the CDR3: TGTGCCATCAGTGAGGACAGGGAGGTTAACTCCAATCAGCCCCAGCATTTT. It codes for CAISEDREVNSNQPQHF.

This clonotype was counted once. This rearrangement joins TRBV7-2 to TRBJ2-3, with D perhaps TRBD1 or TRBD2 (5 bases each). The ends were cut back, 3 bases at V and 5 bases at J, with 18 bases in the middle. This CDR3 is built from 16 residues. CDR1 is SGHTA, CDR2 FQGNSA, per germline. CDR3 residues: CASSFYARGRGDTQYF. CDR3 nucleotide sequence: TGTGCCAGCAGCTTTTATGCGAGGGGTCGGGGAGATACGCAGTATTTT.

Turning to this clonotype: One end of the junction is discordant with germline, which a read error may explain. This chain uses TRBV28 with TRBJ2-5, with 11 nucleotides matching TRBD2. The CDR3 spans 14 residues. Germline CDR1 MDHEN, CDR2 SYDVKM. The CDR3 DNA reads TGTGCCAGCAGCCTAGACACTAGCGGGAGAGGGAAGAACTTC. Translating gives CASSLDTSGRGKNF.

The V call is TRBV29-1, the J call TRBJ1-2, with D perhaps matching TRBD1 (6 bases). CDR1 is SQVTM and CDR2 is ANQGSEA in the germline V gene. The CDR3 totals 16 residues. V dropped 5 bases and J dropped 2 bases, with 21 bases sitting between them. CDR3 sequence: CSVPLGGGRKNYGYTF. The CDR3 DNA sequence: TGCAGCGTTCCACTTGGCGGGGGGCGGAAGAACTATGGCTACACCTTC.

The J gene is TRBJ1-2, the V gene TRBV30; D is perhaps TRBD1 (5 bases). The CDR3 has 12 residues. Trimming took 7 bases from V and 4 from J, leaving 13 bases between them. Germline CDR1 is GTSNPN and CDR2 is SVGIG (reference sequence). The CDR3 sequence is CAFSNGTYGYTF. The DNA of the CDR3 is TGTGCCTTTTCAAATGGGACCTATGGCTACACCTTC. Full variable domain (remainder filled in from reference TRBV30 and TRBJ1-2): SQTIHQWPATLVQPVGSPLSLECTVEGTSNPNLYWYRQAAGRGLQLLFYSVGIGQISSEVPQNLSASRPQDRQFILSSKKLLLSDSGFYLCAFSNGTYGYTFGSGTRLTVV.

The chain combines TRBV12-3 or TRBV12-4 with TRBJ2-3, with 7 nucleotides matching TRBD2. V dropped 7 bases and J dropped 0; count of bases not matched to a gene: 7. The CDR3 consists of 15 residues. The CDR3 sequence is CASNPLSGSTDTQYF. In DNA, the CDR3 is TGTGCCAGCAATCCACTTAGCGGGAGCACAGATACGCAGTATTTT.

The chain uses TRBV6-6 and TRBJ2-7, with TRBD2 identical over 7 bases. The CDR3 is made up of 15 amino acids. Trimming took 5 bases from V and 4 from J; bases not matched to a gene: 11. Germline lookup yields CDR1 MNHNY and CDR2 SVGAGI (reference sequence). CDR3: CASSTLKGGDYEQYF. DNA for the CDR3: TGTGCCAGCAGTACCCTTAAGGGAGGGGATTACGAGCAGTACTTC.

This chain connects TRBV5-1 to TRBJ2-5; TRBD1 aligns across 7 bases. V shed 4 bases, J shed 2 bases, and the junction held 5 bases outside the gene matches. The germline CDR1 and CDR2 sequences are SGHRS and YFSETQ. The CDR3 loop spans 14 amino acids. Here the CDR3 DNA reads TGCGCCAGCAGCGTCCCAGGGGGACAAGAGACCCAGTACTTC. Its protein is CASSVPGGQETQYF.

The CDR3 loop reads CASSQAPTGGLAGLYNEQFF. The CDR3 coding sequence is TGTGCCAGCAGCCAAGCCCCCACAGGTGGTCTAGCGGGGTTATACAATGAGCAGTTCTTC. The chain has TRBV14 and TRBJ2-1; 9 positions match TRBD2. The ends lost 1 base at V and 4 bases at J; junction bases unmatched: 17. The CDR3 extends over 20 amino acids. Per the germline V gene, CDR1 is SGHDN and CDR2 is FVKESK.

This clonotype was counted only a few times. The J gene is TRBJ2-1, the V gene TRBV6-1; D unresolved. The CDR3 covers 11 residues. Trimming removed 11 bases from V and 5 bases from J, with 10 bases in between. Germline lookup yields CDR1 MNHNS and CDR2 SASEGT. CDR3 residues: CAAKGNNEQFF. CDR3 bases: TGTGCCGCCAAAGGGAACAATGAGCAGTTCTTC.

The chain joins TRBV9 to TRBJ2-3; 11 bases are shared with TRBD2. This CDR3 comprises 17 residues. Germline trimming cut 0 bases from V and 0 bases from J; bases unmatched to any gene: 3. Germline CDR1 SGDLS, CDR2 YYNGEE. The CDR3 here is CASSVATSGASTDTQYF. CDR3 DNA sequence: TGTGCCAGCAGCGTAGCGACTAGCGGGGCTAGCACAGATACGCAGTATTTT.

The J gene is TRBJ2-7, the V gene TRBV29-1; no clear D. Per the germline V gene, CDR1 is SQVTM and CDR2 is ANQGSEA. This CDR3 region has 13 residues. V lost 2 bases to trimming and J lost 9 bases, with 17 bases between them. CDR3 sequence reads: CSVEPRPHMGQYF. The CDR3 DNA is TGCAGCGTTGAACCCCGGCCCCACATGGGGCAGTACTTC.

This sequence joins TRBV6-5 and TRBJ2-1; tentatively, D is TRBD1 or TRBD2 (5 bases each). V was cut by 0 bases and J by 6 bases, with 15 bases left in between. CDR1 and CDR2 (germline): MNHEY, SVGAGI. There are 16 residues in the CDR3. The CDR3 sequence is CASSYSQGWGPNEQFF. As DNA, the CDR3 is TGTGCCAGCAGTTACTCCCAGGGTTGGGGACCCAATGAGCAGTTCTTC.